The next 9 T cell receptor beta chains were all read from a single sample in a study of blood T cell repertoires in COVID-19. The table came from immunoSEQ multiplex PCR; TCRdb's copy has only in-frame clones and leaves some out. The sample gives about 270,000 clones, 86% of which show up once; approximately 10% is in the top ten. Sequencing input: peripheral blood. These receptors came from a man aged 35 to 55 with active or convalescent COVID-19.

The chain joins TRBV19 to TRBJ1-2; no reliable D call. V was shortened by 3 bases and J by 5 bases, with 10 bases between the two germline ends. The germline gives CDR1 LNHDA, CDR2 SQIVND (reference sequence). The CDR3 spans 13 residues. The CDR3 spells CASSITESYGYTF. The CDR3 DNA reads TGTGCCAGTAGTATCACAGAGTCGTATGGCTACACCTTC. Full variable domain (missing parts from reference TRBV19 and TRBJ1-2): DGGITQSPKYLFRKEGQNVTLSCEQNLNHDAMYWYRQDPGQGLRLIYYSQIVNDFQKGDIAEGYSVSREKKESFPLTVTSAQKNPTAFYLCASSITESYGYTFGSGTRLTVV.

This clone was counted between two and nine times. The J gene is TRBJ1-1, the V gene TRBV7-3; the D gene is possibly TRBD1 (6 bases). This CDR3 contains 13 residues. Trimming stripped 5 bases from V and 1 base from J, with 8 bases between. Germline V lookup: CDR1 SGHTA, CDR2 FQGTGA. The DNA for the CDR3 is TGTGCCAGCAGCACGGGACAGAACACTGAAGCTTTCTTT. Amino acids: CASSTGQNTEAFF.

The V gene is TRBV19, the J gene TRBJ1-5; D is perhaps TRBD1 (5 bases). Per the germline V gene, CDR1 is LNHDA and CDR2 is SQIVND (reference sequence). This CDR3 comprises 13 residues. With 4 bases removed from V and 4 bases from J, the gap between germline ends came to 8 bases. The CDR3 DNA reads TGTGCCAGTAGTACAGGGATAAATCAGCCCCAGCATTTT. This translates into CASSTGINQPQHF.

This clone was observed a single time. The V and J genes are TRBV4-1 and TRBJ2-6; the D gene is possibly TRBD1 (6 bases). V lost 1 base and J 1 base, leaving 11 bases between the germline ends. The CDR3 loop spans 17 amino acids. The germline CDR1 and CDR2 sequences are MGHRA and YSYEKL. The CDR3 spells CASSQGQARSGANVLTF. The DNA of the CDR3 is TGCGCCAGCAGCCAAGGACAGGCAAGGTCTGGGGCCAACGTCCTGACTTTC.

The V gene is TRBV24-1, the J gene TRBJ2-2; 8 bases are a match to TRBD2. CDR3 length: 16 residues. V was pared by 3 bases and J by 4 bases, with 6 bases of the junction left unmatched. CDR1 KGHDR and CDR2 SFDVKD come from the germline V gene. CDR3 in amino acids: CATSDLSGTGTGELFF. The CDR3 coding sequence is TGTGCCACCAGTGATCTTAGCGGGACGGGCACCGGGGAGCTGTTTTTT.

This clone was detected only once. This chain connects TRBV5-1 to TRBJ2-7, with D possibly matching TRBD1 (5 bases). Germline V gene lookup returns CDR1 SGHRS and CDR2 YFSETQ. V lost 4 bases and J 9 bases, leaving 11 bases between the germline ends. CDR3 length equals 11 residues. CDR3 sequence reads: CASSPGFAQYF. CDR3 nucleotides: TGCGCCAGCAGCCCAGGGTTCGCGCAGTACTTC. Filled out from reference TRBV5-1 and TRBJ2-7, the complete variable domain reads KAGVTQTPRYLIKTRGQQVTLSCSPISGHRSVSWYQQTPGQGLQFLFEYFSETQRNKGNFPGRFSGRQFSNSRSEMNVSTLELGDSALYLCASSPGFAQYFGPGTRLTVT.

The chain combines TRBV30 with TRBJ2-5, with D maybe TRBD2 (5 bases). This CDR3 has 15 amino acids. Germline loops: CDR1 GTSNPN, CDR2 SVGIG (reference sequence). V was trimmed by 0 bases and J by 5 bases, leaving 16 bases between them. CDR3 sequence: CAWSVGSLRGETQYF. The DNA for the CDR3 is TGTGCCTGGAGTGTAGGGAGCCTCCGGGGTGAGACCCAGTACTTC.

The DNA for the CDR3 is TGTGCCAGCAGTCCGGCCGGGGGGTCTCGTTATGGCTACACCTTC. Its translation: CASSPAGGSRYGYTF. This chain joins TRBV28 and TRBJ1-2; perhaps TRBD1 as D (5 bases). The length of the CDR3 is 15 residues. Trimming pared 5 bases from V and 5 bases from J, leaving 18 bases between. Germline V gene sequence: CDR1 MDHEN, CDR2 SYDVKM.

The chain carries TRBV13 and TRBJ2-1; D is uncertain. Germline V gene sequence: CDR1 PRHDT, CDR2 FYEKMQ (reference sequence). V lost 1 base and J lost 9, with 13 bases in between. The CDR3 is made up of 14 amino acids. The CDR3 loop reads CASSLAEERSEQFF. CDR3 coding DNA: TGTGCCAGCAGCTTAGCCGAGGAGCGTAGTGAGCAGTTCTTC.